This TCR beta chain was recorded in a study of blood T cell repertoires in COVID-19. Sequencing was performed with immunoSEQ multiplex PCR; in TCRdb, only in-frame clones are kept and a portion is missing. The sample includes 250,000 or so clones, more than 80% seen only once; the top ten take around 2.9%. The V and J ends lost 3 bases and 8 bases respectively, with 10 bases between them. CDR3 length: 12 amino acids. This chain uses TRBV12-3 or TRBV12-4 with TRBJ1-1, with no clear D. The sequencing sample was made of peripheral blood. The sequence came from a woman in her thirties with active or convalescent COVID-19. The CDR3 region is CASSFVLQEAFF. The CDR3 DNA sequence: TGTGCCAGCAGTTTTGTACTCCAAGAAGCTTTCTTT.